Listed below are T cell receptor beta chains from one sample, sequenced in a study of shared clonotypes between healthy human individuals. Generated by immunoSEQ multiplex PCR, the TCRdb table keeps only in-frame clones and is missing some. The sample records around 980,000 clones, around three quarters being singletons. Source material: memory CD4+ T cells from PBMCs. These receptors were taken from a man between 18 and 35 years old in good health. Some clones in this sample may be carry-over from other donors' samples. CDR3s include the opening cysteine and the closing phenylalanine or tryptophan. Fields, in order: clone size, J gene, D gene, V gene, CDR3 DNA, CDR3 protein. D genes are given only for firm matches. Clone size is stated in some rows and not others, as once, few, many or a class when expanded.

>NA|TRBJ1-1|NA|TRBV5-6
TGTGCCAGCAGCCCGGGCCTGAACACTGAAGCTTTCTTT
CASSPGLNTEAFF
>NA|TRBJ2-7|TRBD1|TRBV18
TGTGCCAGCTCACCGGTCAGGGGGACCGATACTTCCTACGAGCAGTACTTC
CASSPVRGTDTSYEQYF
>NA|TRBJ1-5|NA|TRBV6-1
TGTGCCAGCAGTGAAGTTGGAGGATATAGCAATCAGCCCCAGCATTTT
CASSEVGGYSNQPQHF
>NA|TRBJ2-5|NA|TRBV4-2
TGTGCCAGCAGCCCCCCCCGGGGCCAAGAGACCCAGTACTTC
CASSPPRGQETQYF
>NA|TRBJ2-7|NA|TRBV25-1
TGTGCCAGCACAGCACGAGGACGGGAGCTCCACGAGCAGTACTTC
CASTARGRELHEQYF
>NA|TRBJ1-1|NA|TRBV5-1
TGCGCCAGCAGCTTGATAGGGGGGGAAAGTGAAGCTTTCTTT
CASSLIGGESEAFF
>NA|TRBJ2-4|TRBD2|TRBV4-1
TGCGCCAGCAGCCAGGGACTAGCGGGAGGGCCGGCCAAAAACATTCAGTACTTC
CASSQGLAGGPAKNIQYF
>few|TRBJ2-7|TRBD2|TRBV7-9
TGTGCCAGCAGCCCAAAGTCCGGGACTAGCGGGACGGCCTACAACGAGCAGTACTTC
CASSPKSGTSGTAYNEQYF
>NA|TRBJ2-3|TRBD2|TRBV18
TGTGCCAGCTCCCAACTAGCGGGACTCACAGATACGCAGTATTTT
CASSQLAGLTDTQYF
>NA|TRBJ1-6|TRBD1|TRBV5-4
TGTGCCAGCAGCCCAGGACAGGAGCAAAGGACCCTCCACTTT
CASSPGQEQRTLHF
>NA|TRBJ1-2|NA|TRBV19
TGTGCCAGTAGCCCCCTTGACTCTTCAGTCTATGGCTACACCTTC
CASSPLDSSVYGYTF
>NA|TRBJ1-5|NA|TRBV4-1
TGCGCCAGCAGCCAAGGAGGTATGAATCAGCCCCAGCATTTT
CASSQGGMNQPQHF
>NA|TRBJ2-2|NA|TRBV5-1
TGCGCCAGCAGACTTAGTTTGGCCGGGGAGCTGTTTTTT
CASRLSLAGELFF
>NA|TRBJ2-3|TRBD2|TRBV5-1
TGCGCCAGCAGCTTTGGGACTATGGGTGATACGCAGTATTTT
CASSFGTMGDTQYF
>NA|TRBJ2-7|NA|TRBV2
TGTGCCAGCAGTGAACAGCTCTACGAGCAGTACTTC
CASSEQLYEQYF
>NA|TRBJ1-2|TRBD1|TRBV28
TGTGCCAGCAGTCCCTTAGGCGACAGGGGGGATGGTGGCTACACCTTC
CASSPLGDRGDGGYTF
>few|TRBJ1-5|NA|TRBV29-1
TGCAGCGTCGGACAGAACAATCAGCCCCAGCATTTT
CSVGQNNQPQHF
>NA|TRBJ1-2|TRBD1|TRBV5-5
TGTGCCAGCAGCTTGCGGGGGACAGGGAACTATGGCTACACCTTC
CASSLRGTGNYGYTF
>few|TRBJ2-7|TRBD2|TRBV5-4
TGTGCCAGCAGCGGCGGGGGTGGCGGGAGGAACGAGCAGTACTTC
CASSGGGGGRNEQYF
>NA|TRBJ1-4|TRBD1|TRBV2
TGTGCCAGCAGTGGACAGGGACAGGGCAATGAAAAACTGTTTTTT
CASSGQGQGNEKLFF
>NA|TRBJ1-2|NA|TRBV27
TGTGCCAGCAGTTCCCAAGTCGGACAGCAGCCTCCTGATGGCTACACCTTC
CASSSQVGQQPPDGYTF
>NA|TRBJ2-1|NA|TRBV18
TGTGCCAGCTCACCCGGGAACACCGGGCAGTTCTTC
CASSPGNTGQFF
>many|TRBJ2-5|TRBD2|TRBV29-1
TGCAGCGTTCAGTCTAGCGGGAGAGAGACCCAGTACTTC
CSVQSSGRETQYF
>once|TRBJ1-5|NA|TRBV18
TGTGCCAGCTCGACGGGGGCCCAACAGCCCCAGCATTTT
CASSTGAQQPQHF
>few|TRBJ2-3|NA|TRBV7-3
TGTGCCAGCAGCGACCCAGGGAACCGCGGCACAGATACGCAGTATTTT
CASSDPGNRGTDTQYF
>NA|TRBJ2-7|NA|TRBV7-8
TGTGCCAGCAGCTTAGCGCCGACAGCCTACGAGCAGTACTTC
CASSLAPTAYEQYF
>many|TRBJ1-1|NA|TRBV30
TGTGCCTGGGACAGACCGAACACTGAAGCTTTCTTT
CAWDRPNTEAFF
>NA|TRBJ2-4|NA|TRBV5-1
TGCGCCAGCAGTCCGCTAGATTCCAGCATCCAGTACTTC
CASSPLDSSIQYF
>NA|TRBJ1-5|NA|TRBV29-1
TGCAGCGTTTTGGAGGGTTTGAACAATCAGCCCCAGCATTTT
CSVLEGLNNQPQHF
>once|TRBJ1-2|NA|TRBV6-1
TGTGCCAGCAGTGAAAGGCGGTTCGGGGACGAGAACTATGGCTACACCTTC
CASSERRFGDENYGYTF
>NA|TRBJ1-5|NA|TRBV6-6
TGTGCCAGCAGTTACGGGCAGGGCGGTCAGCCCCAGCATTTT
CASSYGQGGQPQHF
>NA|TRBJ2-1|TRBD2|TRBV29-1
TGCAGCCCGGGGGGGAGGGCCCTCAACAATGAGCAGTTCTTC
CSPGGRALNNEQFF
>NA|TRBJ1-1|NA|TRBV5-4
TGTGCCAGCAGCCCGGGCGTCAGGGGAAGGAGCACTGAAGCTTTCTTT
CASSPGVRGRSTEAFF
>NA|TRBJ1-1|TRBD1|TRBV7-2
TGTGCCAGCAGCACCCGGACAGGGGGTAGGACTGAAGCTTTCTTT
CASSTRTGGRTEAFF
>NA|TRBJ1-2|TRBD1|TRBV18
TGTGCCAGCTCACGGGACAGGGGGGACTATGGCTACACCTTC
CASSRDRGDYGYTF
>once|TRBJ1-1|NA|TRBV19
TGTGCCAGTATTTCGACGGACCGGCGCACTGAAGCTTTCTTT
CASISTDRRTEAFF
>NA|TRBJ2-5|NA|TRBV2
TGTGCCAGCAGTGAATCCGGAGAGACCCAGTACTTC
CASSESGETQYF
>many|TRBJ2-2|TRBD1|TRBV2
TGTGCCACGGGGACAGGGATAAGGTCCACCGGGGAGCTGTTTTTT
CATGTGIRSTGELFF
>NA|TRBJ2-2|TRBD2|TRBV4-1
TGCGCCAGCAGCCAAGCCACTAGCGGGAGGGCCGCGCTCGGGGAGCTGTTTTTT
CASSQATSGRAALGELFF
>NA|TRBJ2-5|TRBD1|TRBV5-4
TGTGCCAGCAGCTCGGGGACAGCGCAAGAGACCCAGTACTTC
CASSSGTAQETQYF
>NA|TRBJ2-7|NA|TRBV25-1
TGTGCCAGCAGTGAATATAGCCACGAGCAGTACTTC
CASSEYSHEQYF
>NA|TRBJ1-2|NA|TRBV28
TGTGCCAGCAGCTCCGCGGACAGTAAGATAGCTAACTATGGCTACACCTTC
CASSSADSKIANYGYTF
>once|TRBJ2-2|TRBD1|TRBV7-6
TGTGCCAGCAGCTCTTACAGGGGTAGCACCGGGGAGCTGTTTTTT
CASSSYRGSTGELFF
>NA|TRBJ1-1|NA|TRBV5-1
TGCGCCAGCAGCTTGGCTGTGACGGTGAACACTGAAGCTTTCTTT
CASSLAVTVNTEAFF
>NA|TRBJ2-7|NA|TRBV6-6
TGTGCCAGCAGTTCCCAAGGGGGTCGGTACTTC
CASSSQGGRYF
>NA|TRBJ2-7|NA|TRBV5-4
TGTGCCAGCAGCTTGGGGTCAGGGTCTTACGAGCAGTACTTC
CASSLGSGSYEQYF
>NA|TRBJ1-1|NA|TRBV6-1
TGTGCCAGCAGTGAAGTCTTCCGGGATACCACTGAAGCTTTCTTT
CASSEVFRDTTEAFF
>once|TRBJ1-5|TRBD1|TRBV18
TGTGCCAGCTCGCCGGGACAGGGTTCCGGCAATCAGCCCCAGCATTTT
CASSPGQGSGNQPQHF
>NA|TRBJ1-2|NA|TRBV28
TGTGCCAGCAGGGGGCACGTCTATGGCTACACCTTC
CASRGHVYGYTF
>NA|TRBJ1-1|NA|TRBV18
TGTGCCAGCTCACCACGAAGGGACACCTTGAGGACTGAAGCTTTCTTT
CASSPRRDTLRTEAFF
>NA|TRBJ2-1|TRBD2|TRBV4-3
TGCGCCAGCAGCCAAGATCTGCGGGAGGGCCGGAGTGAGCAGTTCTTC
CASSQDLREGRSEQFF
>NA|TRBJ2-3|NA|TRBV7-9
TGTGCCAGCAGCTTAGGCGTAACCACAGATACGCAGTATTTT
CASSLGVTTDTQYF
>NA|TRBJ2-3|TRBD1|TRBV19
TGTGCCAGTACCGATACCGGGACAGGGGGACATACGCAGTATTTT
CASTDTGTGGHTQYF
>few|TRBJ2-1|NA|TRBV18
TGTGCCAGCTCACGAGACTCGCACTACAATGAGCAGTTCTTC
CASSRDSHYNEQFF